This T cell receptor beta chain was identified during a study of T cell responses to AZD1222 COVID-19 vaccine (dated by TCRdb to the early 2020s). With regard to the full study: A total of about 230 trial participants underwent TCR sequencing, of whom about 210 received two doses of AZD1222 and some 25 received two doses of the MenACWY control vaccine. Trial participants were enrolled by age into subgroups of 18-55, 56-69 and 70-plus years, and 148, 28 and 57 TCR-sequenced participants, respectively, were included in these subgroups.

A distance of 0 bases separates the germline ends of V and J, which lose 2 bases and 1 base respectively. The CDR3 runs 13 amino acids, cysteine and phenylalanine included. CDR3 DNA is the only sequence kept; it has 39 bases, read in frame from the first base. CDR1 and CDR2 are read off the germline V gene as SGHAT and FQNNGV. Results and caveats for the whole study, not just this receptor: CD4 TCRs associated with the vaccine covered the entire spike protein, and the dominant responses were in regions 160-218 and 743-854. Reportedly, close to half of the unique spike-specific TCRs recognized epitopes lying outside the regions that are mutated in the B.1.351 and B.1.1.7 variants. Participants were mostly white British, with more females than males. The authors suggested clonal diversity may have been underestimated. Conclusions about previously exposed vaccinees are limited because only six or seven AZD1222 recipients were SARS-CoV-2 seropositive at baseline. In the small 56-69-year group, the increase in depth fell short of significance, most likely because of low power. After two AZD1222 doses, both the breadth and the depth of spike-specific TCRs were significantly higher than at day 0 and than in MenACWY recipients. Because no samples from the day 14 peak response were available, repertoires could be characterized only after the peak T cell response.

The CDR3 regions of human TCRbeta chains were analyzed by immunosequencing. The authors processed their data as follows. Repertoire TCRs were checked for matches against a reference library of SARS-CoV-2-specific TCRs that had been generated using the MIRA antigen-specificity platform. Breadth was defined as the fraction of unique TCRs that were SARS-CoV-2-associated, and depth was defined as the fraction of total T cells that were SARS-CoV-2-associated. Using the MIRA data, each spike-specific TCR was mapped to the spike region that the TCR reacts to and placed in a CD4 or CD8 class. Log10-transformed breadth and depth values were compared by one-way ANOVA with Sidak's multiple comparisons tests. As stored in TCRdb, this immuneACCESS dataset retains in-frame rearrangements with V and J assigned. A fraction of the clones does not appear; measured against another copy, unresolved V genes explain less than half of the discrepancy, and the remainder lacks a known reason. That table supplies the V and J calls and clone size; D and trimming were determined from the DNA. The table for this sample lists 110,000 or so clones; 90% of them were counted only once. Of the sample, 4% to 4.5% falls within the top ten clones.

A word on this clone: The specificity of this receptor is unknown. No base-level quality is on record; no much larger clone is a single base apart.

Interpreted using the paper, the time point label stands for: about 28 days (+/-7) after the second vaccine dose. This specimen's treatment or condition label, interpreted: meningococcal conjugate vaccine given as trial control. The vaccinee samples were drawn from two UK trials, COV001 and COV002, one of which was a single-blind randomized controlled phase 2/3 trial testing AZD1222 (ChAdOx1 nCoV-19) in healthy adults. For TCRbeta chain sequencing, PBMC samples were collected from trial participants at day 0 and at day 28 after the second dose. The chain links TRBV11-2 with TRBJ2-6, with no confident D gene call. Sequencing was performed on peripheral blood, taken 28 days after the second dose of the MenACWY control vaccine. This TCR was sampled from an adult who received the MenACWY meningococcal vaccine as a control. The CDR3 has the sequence CASSLSGANVLTF. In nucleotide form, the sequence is TGTGCCAGCAGCTTATCTGGGGCCAACGTCCTGACTTTC.